Each of the 2 T cell receptor beta chains below was sequenced from the same sample in a study of CD8 T cells in ankylosing spondylitis. Study-wide results and limits: Several highly homologous variants made up a TCR beta motif that seemed to typify ankylosing spondylitis blood.

TCRdb independently ran MiXCR on the 5' RACE reads; one entry per CDR3 protein. Here the sample spans fewer than 550,000 distinct CDR3 sequences, roughly 5.2% being singletons. The antigens for these receptors are not known. The specimen was blood, either unsorted or a sorted T cell fraction (not recorded which). The receptors were sampled from a male donor with ankylosing spondylitis.

This clonotype has a count of ten or more. The gene calls are TRBV7-9 and TRBJ1-1, with a possible D match to TRBD1 (5 bases). Germline V CDR1 and CDR2: SEHNR, FQNEAQ (reference sequence). Trimming took 4 bases from V and 11 from J, leaving 17 bases between them. The CDR3 contains 13 residues. The CDR3 loop reads CASSSPKGRVAFF. CDR3 DNA: TGTGCCAGCAGCTCCCCGAAGGGGAGAGTGGCTTTCTTT.

This clonotype was seen ten or more times. The V gene is TRBV12-3 or TRBV12-4, the J gene TRBJ1-5; D is perhaps TRBD1 (5 bases). CDR3 size: 15 residues. Trimming took off 3 bases at V and 5 bases at J, with 14 bases between the two ends. This CDR3 is CASSFWQGLDQPQHF. In DNA form, the CDR3 reads TGTGCCAGCAGTTTTTGGCAGGGCTTAGATCAGCCCCAGCATTTT.